A selection of T cell receptor beta chains follows, all from one sample in a study of blood T cells in healthy people across ages. MiXCR, run by TCRdb on the 5' RACE reads, gives a single entry per CDR3 protein. This sample has 550,000 to 700,000 distinct CDR3 sequences, with 27% found just once. The source material was blood. These TCRs come from a woman in her seventies in good health. Each CDR3 is given with its conserved first and last residue. D genes are given only for firm matches. Size is omitted from some rows. Given values are once, few, many or a class for expanded clones.

CDR3 length	clone size	D gene	V gene	J gene	CDR3 protein	CDR3 DNA
16	.	.	TRBV20-1	TRBJ1-2	CSATRARLGAVYGYTF	TGCAGTGCTACCCGGGCCCGACTAGGGGCGGTCTATGGCTACACCTTC
13	.	.	TRBV12-3/TRBV12-4	TRBJ2-7	CASTFGRVGEQYF	TGTGCCAGCACCTTCGGAAGGGTTGGGGAGCAGTACTTC
13	few	TRBD1	TRBV29-1	TRBJ2-1	CSVGTGGLNEQFF	TGCAGCGTTGGAACAGGGGGTCTAAATGAGCAGTTCTTC
15	.	TRBD1	TRBV7-2	TRBJ1-2	CASSLLRTGNYGYTF	TGTGCCAGCAGCTTACTCCGGACAGGCAACTATGGCTACACCTTC
16	few	.	TRBV6-2/TRBV6-3	TRBJ2-1	CASSPNWILRDDEQFF	TGTGCCAGCAGCCCTAATTGGATTTTGCGGGATGATGAGCAGTTCTTC
12	few	.	TRBV29-1	TRBJ2-1	CSSYSQRNEQFF	TGCAGCTCATACTCACAGCGCAATGAGCAGTTCTTC
15	.	.	TRBV5-1	TRBJ2-1	CASSLDLTGRDEQFF	TGCGCCAGCAGCCTGGACTTGACAGGGAGGGATGAGCAGTTCTTC
15	.	.	TRBV6-5	TRBJ2-7	CASSYSATGAYEQYF	TGTGCCAGCAGTTACTCGGCGACAGGTGCCTACGAGCAGTACTTC
11	few	.	TRBV29-1	TRBJ1-2	CSVITPDGYTF	TGCAGCGTTATAACGCCTGATGGCTACACCTTC
15	few	.	TRBV20-1	TRBJ2-5	CSARGYRDSQETQYF	TGCAGTGCTAGAGGTTACCGGGACTCACAAGAGACCCAGTACTTC
14	.	.	TRBV5-1	TRBJ2-3	CASGKGDGTDTQYF	TGCGCCAGCGGTAAGGGGGACGGCACAGATACGCAGTATTTT
17	few	TRBD2	TRBV20-1	TRBJ2-1	CSARSNLAGGIIDEQFF	TGCAGTGCTAGATCCAATTTAGCGGGGGGAATCATTGATGAGCAGTTCTTC
17	few	TRBD1	TRBV3-1	TRBJ2-5	CASSQERDSGRQETQYF	TGTGCCAGCAGCCAAGAGAGGGACAGCGGAAGACAAGAGACCCAGTACTTC
15	.	TRBD1	TRBV7-2	TRBJ1-4	CASSPTGGANEKLFF	TGTGCCAGCAGCCCGACAGGGGGGGCTAATGAAAAACTGTTTTTT
14	.	.	TRBV4-2	TRBJ1-1	CASSQVATNTEAFF	TGTGCCAGCAGCCAAGTTGCCACAAACACTGAAGCTTTCTTT